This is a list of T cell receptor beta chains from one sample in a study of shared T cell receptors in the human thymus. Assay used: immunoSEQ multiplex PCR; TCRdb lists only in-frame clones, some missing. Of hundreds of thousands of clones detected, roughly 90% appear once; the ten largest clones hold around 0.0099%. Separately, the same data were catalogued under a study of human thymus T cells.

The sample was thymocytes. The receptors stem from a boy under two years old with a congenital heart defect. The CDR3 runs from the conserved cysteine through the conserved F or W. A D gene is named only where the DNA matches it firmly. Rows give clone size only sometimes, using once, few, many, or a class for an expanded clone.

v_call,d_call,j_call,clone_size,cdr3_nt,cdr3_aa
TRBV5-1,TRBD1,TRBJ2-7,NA,TGCGCCAGCAGCTTTTTCGGCAGGGGGCTACACGAGCAGTACTTC,CASSFFGRGLHEQYF
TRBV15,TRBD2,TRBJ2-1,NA,TGTGCCACCAGGGACGCGGGAGGGCCAGGGAATGAGCAGTTCTTC,CATRDAGGPGNEQFF
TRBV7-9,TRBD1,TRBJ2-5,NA,TGTGCCAGCAGCTTAGTCCAGGGCCACAGGGGGCTCTTCGAGACCCAGTACTTC,CASSLVQGHRGLFETQYF
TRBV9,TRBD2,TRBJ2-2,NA,TGTGCCAGCAGCGTAGCAGCGGGAGGGGTAGGGACCGGGGAGCTGTTTTTT,CASSVAAGGVGTGELFF
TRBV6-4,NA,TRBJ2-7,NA,TGTGCCAGCAGTGAGGACAGCAGGGGAAGATCCTACGAGCAGTACTTC,CASSEDSRGRSYEQYF
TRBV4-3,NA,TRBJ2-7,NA,TGCGCCAGCAGCCAAGATAAGAGAGTTGAGCAGTACTTC,CASSQDKRVEQYF
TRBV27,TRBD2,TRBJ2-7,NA,TGTGCCAGCAGTCTCCGACTAGCGGGAGGCCCTGTCGGAAACGAGCAGTACTTC,CASSLRLAGGPVGNEQYF
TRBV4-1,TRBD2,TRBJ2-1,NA,TGCGCCAGCAGCCAAGATCACGTTCCAGCGGGGGCCGGGACCTACAATGAGCAGTTCTTC,CASSQDHVPAGAGTYNEQFF
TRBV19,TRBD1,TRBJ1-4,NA,TGTGCCAGTAGTCTTAGTCTACCTTCAGGGGGCGCCTCCCCAAAACTGTTTTTT,CASSLSLPSGGASPKLFF
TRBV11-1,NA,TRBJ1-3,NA,TGTGCCAGCAGCTTAAGACAGACCCACCTCTCTGGAAACACCATATATTTT,CASSLRQTHLSGNTIYF
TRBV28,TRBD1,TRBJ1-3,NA,TGTGCCAGCAGTCCCGGGACAGGGGATAACTCTGGAAACACCATATATTTT,CASSPGTGDNSGNTIYF
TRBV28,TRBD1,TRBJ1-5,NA,TGTGCCAGCAGTCCTACAGGGGATCAGCCCCAGCATTTT,CASSPTGDQPQHF
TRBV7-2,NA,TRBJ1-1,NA,TGTGCCAGCAGCTTATATCCAGGGCCGAACACTGAAGCTTTCTTT,CASSLYPGPNTEAFF
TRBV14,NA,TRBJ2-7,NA,TGTGCCAGCAGCCCAGCCCTAGCCTACGAGCAGTACTTC,CASSPALAYEQYF
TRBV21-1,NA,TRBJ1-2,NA,TGTGCCAGCAGCAGGAGGTCGGATTCTAATTATGGCTACACCTTC,CASSRRSDSNYGYTF
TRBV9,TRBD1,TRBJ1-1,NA,TGTGCCAGCAGCCAACAGGACAGGGTAAAGGCGAGCACTGAAGCTTTCTTT,CASSQQDRVKASTEAFF
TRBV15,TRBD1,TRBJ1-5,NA,TGTGCCACCAGCAGAGAGGGGGACAGGGGATGGGGCAATCAGCCCCAGCATTTT,CATSREGDRGWGNQPQHF
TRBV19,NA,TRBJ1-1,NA,TGTGCCAGTAGTATTAGTAGGGAGGGGGACACTGAAGCTTTCTTT,CASSISREGDTEAFF
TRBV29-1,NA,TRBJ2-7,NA,TGCAGCGCCGGGAAGAGGGCCTACGAGCAGTACTTC,CSAGKRAYEQYF
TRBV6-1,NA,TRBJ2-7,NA,TGTGCCAGCAGTACCGGACAGTCCTCCTACGAGCAGTACTTC,CASSTGQSSYEQYF
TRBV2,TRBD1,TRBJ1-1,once,TGTGCCAGCAGGGCACAGGGGCAACCATTGAACACTGAAGCTTTCTTT,CASRAQGQPLNTEAFF
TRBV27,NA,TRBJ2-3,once,TGTGCCAGCAGAGAGAATGATACGCAGTATTTT,CASRENDTQYF
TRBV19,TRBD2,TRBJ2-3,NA,TGTGCCAGTAGTATAGATCGAACTAGCGGGAGGGCCTCAGATACGCAGTATTTT,CASSIDRTSGRASDTQYF
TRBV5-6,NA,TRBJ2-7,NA,TGTGCCAGCAGCTTCGACAGCTCCTACGAGCAGTACTTC,CASSFDSSYEQYF
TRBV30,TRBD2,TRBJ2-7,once,TGTGCCTGGAGTAGCGGGAGGAATCTCGAGCAGTACTTC,CAWSSGRNLEQYF
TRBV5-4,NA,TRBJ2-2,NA,TGTGCCTCACGACAGCGCCCGGTGGCCGGGGAGCTGTTTTTT,CASRQRPVAGELFF
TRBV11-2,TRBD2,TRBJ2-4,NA,TGTGCCAGCAGCTTAGATCGGACTAGCTTTGCCAAAAACATTCAGTACTTC,CASSLDRTSFAKNIQYF
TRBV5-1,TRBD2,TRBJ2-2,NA,TGCGCCAGCAGCCCCCGGTGGCTAGCGGGAGGAGGGACCGGGGAGCTGTTTTTT,CASSPRWLAGGGTGELFF
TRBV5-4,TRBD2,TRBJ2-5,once,TGTGCCAGCAGCCACATCGGGAGGGCCGGAGAGACCCAGTACTTC,CASSHIGRAGETQYF
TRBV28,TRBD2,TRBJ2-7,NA,TGTGCCAGCAGTTTATGGCGGGAGCACCACGAGCAGTACTTC,CASSLWREHHEQYF
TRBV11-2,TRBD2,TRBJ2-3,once,TGTGCCAGCAGCTCACAGGCGGGGGGAACCACAGATACGCAGTATTTT,CASSSQAGGTTDTQYF
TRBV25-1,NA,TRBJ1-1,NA,TGTGCCAGCGCGGGGGCAGCCCAGAACACTGAAGCTTTCTTT,CASAGAAQNTEAFF
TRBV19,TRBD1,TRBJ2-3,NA,TGTGCCAGTAGGACAGGGGAGGATACGCAGTATTTT,CASRTGEDTQYF
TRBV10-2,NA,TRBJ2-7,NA,TGCGCCAGCAGGTTGGGGGCAGGGTACGAGCAGTACTTC,CASRLGAGYEQYF
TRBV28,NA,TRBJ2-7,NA,TGTGCCAGCAGTTTAGGAACAGGGATGGACGAGCAGTACTTC,CASSLGTGMDEQYF
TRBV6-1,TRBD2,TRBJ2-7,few,TGTGCCAGCAGTGGTCTAGCGGGGAGCTCCTACGAGCAGTACTTC,CASSGLAGSSYEQYF
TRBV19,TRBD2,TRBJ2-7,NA,TGTGCCAGTAGTATCACGGGGACTAGCGGCGGCGAGCAGTACTTC,CASSITGTSGGEQYF
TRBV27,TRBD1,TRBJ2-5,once,TGTGCCAGCAGGGGAACCGGGACAGTCCAAGAGACCCAGTACTTC,CASRGTGTVQETQYF
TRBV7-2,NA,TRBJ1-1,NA,TGTGCCATAAGAGGGGGAATGAACACTGAAGCTTTCTTT,CAIRGGMNTEAFF
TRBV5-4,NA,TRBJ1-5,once,TGTGCCAGGGGGCCGGGCAATCAGCCCCAGCATTTT,CARGPGNQPQHF
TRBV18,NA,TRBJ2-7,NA,TGTGCCAGCTCTCCGGGGGAGAGGGAGCAGTACTTC,CASSPGEREQYF
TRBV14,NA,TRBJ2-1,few,TGTGCCAGCAGCCCAAAAGTCCAGGGGCCCGACCCTCTCAGCCCCTCAGACTCCTACAATGAGCAGTTCTTC,CASSPKVQGPDPLSPSDSYNEQFF
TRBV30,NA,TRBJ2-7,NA,TGTGCCTGGATTGGTCCGGGAGCCTACGAGCAGTACTTC,CAWIGPGAYEQYF
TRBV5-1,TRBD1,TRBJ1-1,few,TGCGCCAGCAGCCAATACCTGGACAGGTTGAACACTGAAGCTTTCTTT,CASSQYLDRLNTEAFF
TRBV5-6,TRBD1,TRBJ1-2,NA,TGTGCCAGCAGCTTGGGGGCAGGGGGCAGAACTAACTATGGCTACACCTTC,CASSLGAGGRTNYGYTF
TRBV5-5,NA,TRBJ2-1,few,TGTGCCAGCACCACGACCGAGGAGAGCTCCTACAATGAGCAGTTCTTC,CASTTTEESSYNEQFF
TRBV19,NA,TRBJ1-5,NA,TGTGCCAGTAGTGACAGACACAATCAGCCCCAGCATTTT,CASSDRHNQPQHF
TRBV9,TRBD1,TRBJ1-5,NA,TGTGCCAGCAGCCCGACGATGGACAGGGGCGGTCAGCCCCAGCATTTT,CASSPTMDRGGQPQHF
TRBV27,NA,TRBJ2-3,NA,TGTGCCAGCAACCCTCAATGGAGGACGCCTGGAGAGGGAGCAGATACGCAGTATTTT,CASNPQWRTPGEGADTQYF
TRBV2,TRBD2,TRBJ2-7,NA,TGTGCCAGCAGTGAAGCGCTTCGATGGAGGGGACTAGCGGGAGAGACTACGAAGCAGTACTTC,CASSEALRWRGLAGETTKQYF
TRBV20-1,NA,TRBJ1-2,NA,TGCAGTGCTAGAGTAGCCGGTGGCTACACCTTC,CSARVAGGYTF
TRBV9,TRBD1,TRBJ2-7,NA,TGTGCCAGCAGCGCGAGGGACAGCTCCTACGAGCAGTACTTC,CASSARDSSYEQYF
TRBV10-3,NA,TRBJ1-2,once,TGTGCCATCAGTGGGCGCCCCAAGGGGGGCTACACCTTC,CAISGRPKGGYTF
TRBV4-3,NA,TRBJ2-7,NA,TGCGCCAGCAGCCAAGCATTTTCCTACGAGCAGTACTTC,CASSQAFSYEQYF
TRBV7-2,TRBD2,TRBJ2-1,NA,TGTGCCAGCAGCTTAGCGAGACTAGCGGGAGCGGGCGATGAGCAGTTCTTC,CASSLARLAGAGDEQFF